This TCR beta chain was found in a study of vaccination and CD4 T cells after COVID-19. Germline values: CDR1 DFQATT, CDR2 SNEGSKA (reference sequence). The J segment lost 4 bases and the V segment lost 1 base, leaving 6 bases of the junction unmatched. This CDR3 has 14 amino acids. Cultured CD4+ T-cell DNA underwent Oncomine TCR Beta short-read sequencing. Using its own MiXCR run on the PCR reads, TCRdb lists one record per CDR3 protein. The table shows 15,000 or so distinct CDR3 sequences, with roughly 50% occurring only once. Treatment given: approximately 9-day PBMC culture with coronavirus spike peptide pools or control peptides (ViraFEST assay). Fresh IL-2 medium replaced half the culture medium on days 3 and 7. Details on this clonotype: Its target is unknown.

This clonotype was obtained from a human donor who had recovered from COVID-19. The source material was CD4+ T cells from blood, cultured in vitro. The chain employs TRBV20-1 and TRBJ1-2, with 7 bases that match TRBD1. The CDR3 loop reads CSARGGAGGYGYTF. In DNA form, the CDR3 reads TGCAGTGCTAGAGGGGGAGCAGGGGGCTATGGCTACACCTTC.